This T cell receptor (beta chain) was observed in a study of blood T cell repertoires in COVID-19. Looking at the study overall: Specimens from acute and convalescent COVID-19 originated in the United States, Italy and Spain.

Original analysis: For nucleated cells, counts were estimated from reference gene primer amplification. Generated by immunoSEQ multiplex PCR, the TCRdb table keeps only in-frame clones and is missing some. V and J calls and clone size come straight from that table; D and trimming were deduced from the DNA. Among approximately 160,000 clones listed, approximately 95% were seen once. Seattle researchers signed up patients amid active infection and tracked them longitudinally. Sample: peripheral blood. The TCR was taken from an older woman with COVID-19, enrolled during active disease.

CDR3 in amino acids: CASSRSGSSYEQYF. Written as DNA, the CDR3 is TGTGCCAGCAGTCGTTCGGGGAGCTCCTACGAGCAGTACTTC. The rearrangement joins TRBV6-5 to TRBJ2-7; tentatively, D is TRBD2 (5 bases). CDR3 length: 14 amino acids. V was pared by 5 bases and J by 0 bases, with 11 bases between. Germline loops: CDR1 MNHEY, CDR2 SVGAGI.